Included here is one T cell receptor (beta chain) sequence, with context. Antigen: not known. This CDR3 is built from 18 residues. CDR1 SEHNR and CDR2 FQNEAQ come from the germline V gene (reference sequence). V lost 5 bases, J lost 0 bases, and 8 bases stayed unmatched. cDNA libraries for TCR beta contained unique molecular identifiers. TCRdb used MiXCR to reprocess the PCR reads, holding one entry per CDR3 protein. The top ten hold approximately 0.55% of the sample, which has some 690,000 distinct CDR3 sequences, roughly 27% seen once. The data stem from a study of post-analysis software for immune sequencing data. Overall study findings and caveats: For normalized Chao1 diversity, multiple sclerosis patients scored significantly lower than controls did. Among a handful of TRBV segments more frequent in patients than controls were TRBV5-6, TRBV5-1 and TRBV20-1.

This sequence was found in a girl under 18 with multiple sclerosis. The specimen was blood. The chain combines TRBV7-9 with TRBJ2-6; 9 bases line up with TRBD1. CDR3 amino acids: CASSPQGTGLSGANVLTF. DNA of the CDR3: TGTGCCAGCAGCCCTCAAGGGACAGGGCTCTCTGGGGCCAACGTCCTGACTTTC.